This T cell receptor (beta chain) was identified in a study of identical twins. Study observations and caveats: Clonotypes of the beta chain that were abundant in cord blood carried fewer insertions (memory repertoires showed none). Its conclusions, products of cross-sectional statistical analysis, did not come from following the same donors. Monozygotic twin pairs showed more out-of-frame TCR alpha sharing than models estimated.

Template switching added a universal primer site; cDNA carried unique molecular identifiers. A single record per CDR3 protein comes from TCRdb applying MiXCR to the 5' RACE reads. Of around 670,000 distinct CDR3 sequences listed, approximately 6% are singletons. Germline V CDR1 and CDR2: MNHEY, SVGAGI. V dropped 1 base and J dropped 4; count of bases not matched to a gene: 4. The CDR3 contains 16 residues. This clonotype was seen more than once but under ten times. Its matching antigen is unknown. This clonotype was sampled from a man aged 18 to 29 in good health. Sequenced input: naive T cells sorted from blood. The chain links TRBV6-5 to TRBJ2-1; 10 nucleotides agree with TRBD2. The CDR3 loop is CASSYLSTSGYNEQFF. The DNA for the CDR3 is TGTGCCAGCAGTTACTTATCGACTAGCGGGTACAATGAGCAGTTCTTC.